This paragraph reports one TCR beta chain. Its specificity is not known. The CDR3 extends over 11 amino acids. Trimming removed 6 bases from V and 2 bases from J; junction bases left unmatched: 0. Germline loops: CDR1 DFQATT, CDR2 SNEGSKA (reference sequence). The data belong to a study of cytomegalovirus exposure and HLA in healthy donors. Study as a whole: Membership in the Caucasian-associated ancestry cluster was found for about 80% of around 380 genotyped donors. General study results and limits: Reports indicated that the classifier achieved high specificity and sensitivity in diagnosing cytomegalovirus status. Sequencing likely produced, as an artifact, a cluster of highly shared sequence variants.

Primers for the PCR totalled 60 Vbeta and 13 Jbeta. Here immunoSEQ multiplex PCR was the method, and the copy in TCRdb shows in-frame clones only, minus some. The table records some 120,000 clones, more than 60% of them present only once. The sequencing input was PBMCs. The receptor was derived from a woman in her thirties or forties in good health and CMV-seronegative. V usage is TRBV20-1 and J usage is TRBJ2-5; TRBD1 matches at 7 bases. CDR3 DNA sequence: TGCAGTGCGGGACAGCAAGAGACCCAGTACTTC. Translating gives CSAGQQETQYF.